This TCR beta chain derives from a study of T-cell reconstitution after alpha-beta-depleted transplantation in children. Preparation of the TCRbeta library was carried out with unique molecular identifiers. TCRdb reanalysed the PCR reads using MiXCR and keeps one entry per CDR3 protein. The sample holds hundreds of thousands of distinct CDR3 sequences, over 15% seen once. The table lists this clonotype with many counts. The CDR3 consists of 14 residues. The germline V gene has CDR1 MNHNS and CDR2 SASEGT. Trimming removed 6 bases from V and 6 bases from J, with 15 bases in between. The chain recombines TRBV6-1 with TRBJ2-1; either TRBD1 or TRBD2 may supply D (5 bases each). The sequences come from PBMCs from the stem cell graft donor, collected from the stem cell graft. This clonotype originated in a human donor who donated a stem cell graft to a child with acute myeloid leukemia. The CDR3 loop is CASRPGPFINEQFF. CDR3 coding DNA: TGTGCCAGCAGGCCGGGACCCTTTATCAATGAGCAGTTCTTC.